This passage covers 32 T cell receptor beta chains from one sample sequenced in a study of graft-versus-host responses after intestinal transplantation. Clones were read by immunoSEQ multiplex PCR, and TCRdb kept only the in-frame ones, dropping some. The sample yields some 110,000 clones, around nine tenths seen once. Their recognized antigens are unknown. This sample comprised unstimulated CD4+ T cells sorted from spleen or lymph node cells, obtained before intestinal transplant. The source is a human donor who received an intestinal transplant.

The chain carries TRBV23-1 and TRBJ1-5; D ambiguous. TRBV23-1 is sorted into the ORF group, with uncertain function. CDR3 length: 12 amino acids. The V and J ends lost 4 bases and 5 bases respectively, with 6 bases between them. CDR3 amino acids: CASSRGYQPQHF. DNA for the CDR3: TGCGCCAGCAGTCGAGGTTATCAGCCCCAGCATTTT.

The rearrangement joins TRBV12-1 to TRBJ2-3; the table names TRBD2, a call not compared with the DNA. TRBV12-1 corresponds to a pseudogene. CDR3 size: 17 residues. CDR3 sequence (DNA): TGTGCCAGCACCCCTCCGGGGGGGGAGGGCCTATCAGATACGCAGTATTTT. It is translated as CASTPPGGEGLSDTQYF.

Points on this clone: Other DNA sequences of this sample code for an identical CDR3. This chain uses TRBV7-7 with TRBJ2-7; TRBD2 aligns across 7 bases. Germline loops: CDR1 SSHAT, CDR2 FNYEAQ (reference sequence). The junction had 3 bases not matched to a gene; V was cut back by 0 bases and J by 1 base. CDR3 size: 15 residues. CDR3 nucleotide sequence: TGTGCCAGCAGCTTAGCGGCGGGAGAATCCTACGAGCAGTACTTC. This translates into CASSLAAGESYEQYF.

The rearrangement links TRBV5-1 to TRBJ2-3; 8 nucleotides agree with TRBD2. Germline V CDR1 and CDR2: SGHRS, YFSETQ. There are 17 residues in the CDR3. The trim removed 0 bases at V and 1 base at J, leaving 7 bases unmatched. The CDR3 here is CASSLGVGAGGTDTQYF. The CDR3 nucleotides are TGCGCCAGCAGCTTGGGTGTGGGAGCGGGGGGCACAGATACGCAGTATTTT. The full variable domain, in which reference TRBV5-1 and TRBJ2-3 provide the parts outside the CDR3, is KAGVTQTPRYLIKTRGQQVTLSCSPISGHRSVSWYQQTPGQGLQFLFEYFSETQRNKGNFPGRFSGRQFSNSRSEMNVSTLELGDSALYLCASSLGVGAGGTDTQYFGPGTRLTVL.

This chain links TRBV4-1 with TRBJ1-2; D is undetermined. This CDR3 region has 14 residues. Germline CDR1 and CDR2: MGHRA and YSYEKL. V shed 2 bases and J shed 2 bases, with 9 bases lying between them. The CDR3, as DNA: TGCGCCAGCAGCCAATCCCCGGGGAACTATGGCTACACCTTC. This sequence encodes CASSQSPGNYGYTF.

V is TRBV6-1 and J is TRBJ1-6; a weak D match, TRBD1 (6 bases). The CDR3 contains 13 residues. V was shortened by 5 bases and J by 6 bases, with 8 bases between the two germline ends. Germline CDR1 reads MNHNS; CDR2 reads SASEGT. Here the CDR3 reads CASSSRGNSPLHF. The CDR3 nucleotides read TGTGCCAGCAGTTCCAGGGGTAATTCACCCCTCCACTTT.

The chain joins TRBV30 to TRBJ1-5; the match to TRBD1 covers 9 bases. V shed 1 base, J shed 4 bases, and the junction held 5 bases outside the gene matches. This CDR3 has 15 amino acids. Per germline, CDR1 GTSNPN and CDR2 SVGIG (reference sequence). CDR3 coding DNA: TGTGCCTGGAGTGGCAACGGACAGGGGAATCAGCCCCAGCATTTT. Protein: CAWSGNGQGNQPQHF.

J is TRBJ2-3 and V is TRBV4-3; 9 bases line up with TRBD1. With V trimmed by 0 bases and J by 5 bases, 6 bases remained unmatched. The CDR3 sequence is 16 residues long. Germline assignment: CDR1 LGHNA and CDR2 YSLEER. As DNA, the CDR3 is TGCGCCAGCAGCCAAGATCTAGGGACAGGGAAAGATACGCAGTATTTT. It is translated as CASSQDLGTGKDTQYF.

J is TRBJ1-1 and V is TRBV18; perhaps TRBD1 as D (6 bases). Germline V gives CDR1 KGHSH, CDR2 LQKENI. This CDR3 has 14 residues. V was clipped by 5 bases and J by 4 bases, with 14 bases between them. CDR3 sequence: CASSTLQGTTEAFF. The DNA of the CDR3 is TGTGCCAGCTCAACCCTACAGGGAACCACTGAAGCTTTCTTT. Together with reference TRBV18 and TRBJ1-1, the CDR3 gives the full variable domain: NAGVMQNPRHLVRRRGQEARLRCSPMKGHSHVYWYRQLPEEGLKFMVYLQKENIIDESGMPKERFSAEFPKEGPSILRIQQVVRGDSAAYFCASSTLQGTTEAFFGQGTRLTVV.

This sequence joins TRBV7-9 and TRBJ1-4; maybe TRBD1 (5 bases). The V end lost 0 bases, the J end lost 4 bases, and 15 bases lay between the germline ends. Germline V CDR1 and CDR2: SEHNR, FQNEAQ (reference sequence). The CDR3 runs to 17 residues. CDR3 in amino acids: CASSLAPLFRDNEKLFF. The CDR3 nucleotides are TGTGCCAGCAGCTTAGCGCCTCTTTTCAGGGATAATGAAAAACTGTTTTTT.

For the CDR3, the DNA is TGTGCCAGCAGTCACAGGACGAGTTGGAACACCGGGGAGCTGTTTTTT. This translates into CASSHRTSWNTGELFF. The chain recombines TRBV27 with TRBJ2-2; D perhaps matches TRBD1 (5 bases). Germline values: CDR1 MNHEY, CDR2 SMNVEV (reference sequence). Trimming removed 5 bases from V and 1 base from J, with 14 bases in between. The CDR3 consists of 16 residues.

The chain carries TRBV18 and TRBJ2-5, with D maybe TRBD2 (6 bases). Trimming stripped 2 bases from V and 2 bases from J, with 12 bases between. CDR1 KGHSH and CDR2 LQKENI come from the germline V gene. This CDR3 region has 15 residues. CDR3 sequence: CASSPVEGIQETQYF. CDR3 coding DNA: TGTGCCAGCTCACCAGTGGAGGGAATACAAGAGACCCAGTACTTC. Looking up the rest from reference TRBV18 and TRBJ2-5 gives the full variable domain: NAGVMQNPRHLVRRRGQEARLRCSPMKGHSHVYWYRQLPEEGLKFMVYLQKENIIDESGMPKERFSAEFPKEGPSILRIQQVVRGDSAAYFCASSPVEGIQETQYFGPGTRLLVL.

The rearrangement joins TRBV7-9 to TRBJ1-6; D is unresolved. The CDR3 has 13 residues. V lost 5 bases and J 10 bases, leaving 12 bases between the germline ends. From germline, CDR1 is SEHNR and CDR2 FQNEAQ (reference sequence). The CDR3 is CASSPLEVSPLHF. The CDR3 DNA reads as TGTGCCAGCAGCCCTTTGGAGGTGTCACCCCTCCACTTT.

J is TRBJ2-1 and V is TRBV5-5, with 13 bases aligning to TRBD2. Trimming at V came to 4 bases and at J to 7 bases, leaving 8 bases not matched to a gene. The germline V gene encodes CDR1 SGHKS and CDR2 YYEKEE (reference sequence). CDR3 length equals 16 residues. This CDR3 is CASSSILAGGRNEQFF. The DNA of the CDR3 is TGTGCCAGCAGCAGCATACTAGCGGGAGGGCGTAATGAGCAGTTCTTC.

V gene TRBV2 combines with J gene TRBJ2-3, with 9 bases lining up with TRBD2. CDR1 is SNHLY, CDR2 FYNNEI, per germline. Trimming at V came to 2 bases and at J to 4 bases, leaving 4 bases not matched to a gene. This CDR3 region has 15 residues. The CDR3 DNA is TGTGCCAGCAGTGAATTAGCGGGGGAGGCAGATACGCAGTATTTT. Protein sequence: CASSELAGEADTQYF.

V gene TRBV5-1 combines with J gene TRBJ1-2; D might be TRBD1 (5 bases). Between the trimmed V and J ends, which lost 1 base and 6 bases, there was a span of 10 bases. This CDR3 is 13 amino acids long. Germline CDR1 and CDR2: SGHRS and YFSETQ. The CDR3 sequence is CASSLRVGDGYTF. DNA of the CDR3: TGCGCCAGCAGCTTGAGGGTAGGGGATGGCTACACCTTC.

CDR3 region: CASSPRLADTGELFF. CDR3 sequence (DNA): TGTGCCAGTAGTCCTCGACTAGCGGACACCGGGGAGCTGTTTTTT. The chain is built from TRBV19 and TRBJ2-2, with 9 bases aligning to TRBD2. V trimming: 5 bases; J trimming: 3 bases; junction bases outside the gene matches: 4. Germline V gene sequence: CDR1 LNHDA, CDR2 SQIVND (reference sequence). CDR3 size: 15 residues.

The chain combines TRBV6-6 with TRBJ1-4, with 9 positions matching TRBD1. The CDR3 has 14 amino acids. The junction had 3 bases not matched to a gene; V was cut back by 2 bases and J by 8 bases. The germline CDR1 and CDR2 sequences are MNHNY and SVGAGI (reference sequence). The CDR3 region has the DNA TGTGCCAGCAGTTACCTTGGACAGGGGGAAAAACTGTTTTTT. This encodes CASSYLGQGEKLFF.

This clone was detected a few times. The genes are TRBV30 and TRBJ1-5; D is unresolved. The V gene's germline CDR1 is GTSNPN and CDR2 SVGIG (reference sequence). This CDR3 contains 15 residues. V lost 0 bases to trimming and J lost 1 base, with 10 bases between them. The CDR3 loop is CAWSVRTSSNQPQHF. CDR3 nucleotide sequence: TGTGCCTGGAGTGTACGAACATCAAGCAATCAGCCCCAGCATTTT.

This chain links TRBV5-4 with TRBJ2-1, with D possibly being TRBD2 (6 bases). CDR1 is SGHNT, CDR2 YYREEE, per germline (reference sequence). Trimming took off 2 bases at V and 7 bases at J, with 13 bases between the two ends. CDR3 size: 14 residues. The DNA of the CDR3 is TGTGCCAGCAGCTTCCCGTACGGAGGGAATGAGCAGTTCTTC. Its protein product is CASSFPYGGNEQFF.

This sequence joins TRBV28 and TRBJ2-7; 9 bases align to TRBD2. The germline V gene encodes CDR1 MDHEN and CDR2 SYDVKM. V shed 6 bases and J 4 bases; nucleotides not matched to a gene: 13. The CDR3 loop spans 16 amino acids. The CDR3 region is CASSSYRAGGSYEQYF. The CDR3 DNA reads as TGTGCCAGCAGCTCTTATCGAGCGGGAGGTTCTTACGAGCAGTACTTC.

The chain links TRBV5-5 to TRBJ1-2; D is unresolved. Germline V gives CDR1 SGHKS, CDR2 YYEKEE (reference sequence). The ends were cut back, 1 base at V and 5 bases at J, with 21 bases in the middle. The CDR3 has 17 residues. The CDR3 spells CASSLSLLGGGGYGYTF. The CDR3 DNA reads TGTGCCAGCAGCTTGAGCTTGTTGGGAGGCGGTGGTTATGGCTACACCTTC.

The gene calls are TRBV5-1 and TRBJ2-5; 7 positions agree with TRBD1. V dropped 3 bases and J dropped 5; count of bases not matched to a gene: 19. Per germline, CDR1 SGHRS and CDR2 YFSETQ. CDR3 length equals 18 residues. The CDR3 loop is CASSSFRQDDRVWETQYF. CDR3 in DNA: TGCGCCAGCAGCTCCTTCCGACAAGACGACAGGGTTTGGGAGACCCAGTACTTC.

The chain's CDR3 is CASSPRTGVGRMNTEAFF. The CDR3, as DNA: TGTGCCAGCAGCCCCAGGACAGGGGTCGGGAGGATGAACACTGAAGCTTTCTTT. The chain links TRBV11-3 to TRBJ1-1; 9 bases are shared with TRBD1. The germline V gene encodes CDR1 SGHNT and CDR2 YENEEA. V lost 5 bases and J lost 0; bases outside the gene matches: 13. CDR3 length: 18 residues.

The chain has TRBV28 and TRBJ1-1; 8 nucleotides line up with TRBD1. This CDR3 comprises 16 residues. V was pared by 6 bases and J by 6 bases, with 15 bases of the junction left unmatched. In germline, CDR1 is MDHEN, CDR2 SYDVKM. CDR3 in amino acids: CASRWTFGRGRPEAFF. CDR3 DNA sequence: TGTGCCAGCAGGTGGACCTTCGGCAGGGGGCGACCTGAAGCTTTCTTT.

This clone is a singleton in its sample. The chain carries TRBV29-1 and TRBJ2-5; 10 nucleotides agree with TRBD2. V trimming: 8 bases; J trimming: 4 bases; junction bases outside the gene matches: 4. CDR1 and CDR2 (germline): SQVTM, ANQGSEA. The CDR3 length is 12 residues. The CDR3 nucleotides are TGCAGCATGAGACTAGCGGGAGAGACCCAGTACTTC. This gives the protein CSMRLAGETQYF.

V is TRBV6-9 and J is TRBJ2-2, with D tentatively TRBD2 (5 bases). V lost 8 bases, J lost 5 bases, and 21 bases lay in between. The CDR3 length is 16 residues. Germline lookup yields CDR1 MNHGY and CDR2 SVAAGI. CDR3 sequence: CASEPHAGYGTGELFF. In DNA form, the CDR3 reads TGTGCCAGCGAGCCTCACGCGGGTTACGGGACCGGGGAGCTGTTTTTT.

V and J are TRBV12-5 and TRBJ2-7; 7 positions agree with TRBD1. The J segment lost 0 bases and the V segment lost 5 bases, leaving 7 bases of the junction unmatched. The germline V gene encodes CDR1 LGHNT and CDR2 FRNRAP. The CDR3 is made up of 15 amino acids. The CDR3 region has the DNA TGTGCTAGTGGTCCGCGGACAGGTAACTCCTACGAGCAGTACTTC. Translated: CASGPRTGNSYEQYF. Combining the CDR3 with reference TRBV12-5 and TRBJ2-7 gives the whole variable domain DARVTQTPRHKVTEMGQEVTMRCQPILGHNTVFWYRQTMMQGLELLAYFRNRAPLDDSGMPKDRFSAEMPDATLATLKIQPSEPRDSAVYFCASGPRTGNSYEQYFGPGTRLTVT.

The chain employs TRBV19 and TRBJ2-7; no firm D call. Trimming took 3 bases from V and 7 from J, leaving 19 bases between them. The CDR3 length is 15 residues. Germline CDR1 reads LNHDA; CDR2 reads SQIVND (reference sequence). The CDR3 DNA is TGTGCCAGTAGTATCCAGCAAACCCTCACCGGGGAGCAGTACTTC. Translation gives CASSIQQTLTGEQYF.

The rearrangement joins TRBV4-2 to TRBJ2-7, with 10 bases lining up with TRBD1. With 4 bases clipped from V and 4 bases from J, the junction kept 13 bases outside the gene matches. The germline V gene has CDR1 LGHNA and CDR2 YNFKEQ. The CDR3 sequence is 17 residues long. CDR3 nucleotides: TGTGCCAGCAGCCCCTCCCCTCGGACAGGGGGAGGATACGAGCAGTACTTC. It yields the protein CASSPSPRTGGGYEQYF.

The CDR3 loop is CAWSFYPGVRGYTF. CDR3 bases: TGTGCCTGGAGTTTTTATCCAGGGGTACGGGGCTACACCTTC. The rearrangement uses TRBV30 and TRBJ1-2; weak D call: TRBD1 (6 bases). The V gene lost 2 bases and the J gene lost 8 bases, with 18 bases spanning the gap. The CDR3 has 14 amino acids. CDR1 and CDR2 from the germline V gene are GTSNPN and SVGIG (reference sequence).

The rearrangement links TRBV7-2 to TRBJ1-2; TRBD1 agrees at 11 bases. Germline lookup yields CDR1 SGHTA and CDR2 FQGNSA. The ends lost 2 bases at V and 2 bases at J; junction bases unmatched: 7. The CDR3 has 17 amino acids. CDR3 sequence (DNA): TGTGCCAGCAGCTTACTTCCGGGACAGGGGGTGAACTATGGCTACACCTTC. Translation: CASSLLPGQGVNYGYTF.